The next 31 T cell receptor beta chains were all read from a single sample in a study of shared clonotypes between healthy human individuals. The method was immunoSEQ multiplex PCR; TCRdb's version includes in-frame clones alone and lacks a portion of them. Here the sample spans some 2,400,000 clones, approximately 96% being singletons. Material: naive CD4+ T cells sorted from blood. As to subset: CD45RA+ positively selected. All receptors derive from a man aged 18 to 30 in good health.

This clone was picked up one time. Different DNA sequences within this sample yield the same CDR3. The rearrangement links TRBV18 to TRBJ2-3; D is possibly TRBD2 (6 bases). Trimming removed 3 bases at V and 1 base at J, with 8 bases between. In germline, CDR1 is KGHSH, CDR2 LQKENI. The CDR3 contains 14 residues. The DNA for the CDR3 is TGTGCCAGCTCACCCATAGCGGGCACAGATACGCAGTATTTT. It specifies CASSPIAGTDTQYF.

The chain links TRBV4-3 to TRBJ2-1; 8 nucleotides match TRBD2. This CDR3 has 16 residues. Germline values: CDR1 LGHNA, CDR2 YSLEER. V lost 1 base to trimming and J lost 5 bases; unmatched junction nucleotides: 7. The CDR3: CASSQGLQAGDNEQFF. CDR3 in DNA: TGCGCCAGCAGCCAAGGCCTCCAAGCGGGAGACAATGAGCAGTTCTTC.

The chain uses TRBV30 and TRBJ1-1; possibly TRBD1 for D (6 bases). Germline values: CDR1 GTSNPN, CDR2 SVGIG (reference sequence). The CDR3 extends over 15 amino acids. Trimming cost V 3 bases and J 3 bases, with 17 bases left between them. DNA of the CDR3: TGTGCCTGGAGCGTCGAAACAGGGTTGGACACTGAAGCTTTCTTT. This gives the protein CAWSVETGLDTEAFF.

With respect to this clone: Distinct nucleotide sequences in the sample also encode this CDR3. The genes are TRBV5-1 and TRBJ2-1, with 9 bases matching TRBD2. Germline V lookup: CDR1 SGHRS, CDR2 YFSETQ. The trim removed 7 bases at V and 0 bases at J, leaving 5 bases unmatched. This CDR3 has 15 residues. DNA for the CDR3: TGCGCCAGCCGGCGGGAGGGGAGCTCCTACAATGAGCAGTTCTTC. Translation: CASRREGSSYNEQFF.

J is TRBJ2-5 and V is TRBV7-9; D is ambiguous. CDR3 size: 13 residues. CDR1 is SEHNR, CDR2 FQNEAQ, per germline (reference sequence). The V end lost 1 base, the J end lost 5 bases, and 8 bases lay between the germline ends. The CDR3 sequence: CASSLGALETQYF. CDR3 in DNA: TGTGCCAGCAGCTTAGGAGCGTTGGAGACCCAGTACTTC.

The rearrangement joins TRBV5-1 to TRBJ2-7; TRBD2 matches at 12 bases. Trimming removed 1 base from V and 4 bases from J; junction bases left unmatched: 12. The length of the CDR3 is 18 residues. Germline-derived CDR1 and CDR2 are SGHRS and YFSETQ. The CDR3 DNA follows: TGCGCCAGCAGCTTGAGGGCAAGACTAGCGGGGGCTTTTTACGAGCAGTACTTC. Amino acids: CASSLRARLAGAFYEQYF. The whole variable domain, filled in from reference TRBV5-1 and TRBJ2-7, reads KAGVTQTPRYLIKTRGQQVTLSCSPISGHRSVSWYQQTPGQGLQFLFEYFSETQRNKGNFPGRFSGRQFSNSRSEMNVSTLELGDSALYLCASSLRARLAGAFYEQYFGPGTRLTVT.

The chain is built from TRBV19 and TRBJ2-2; TRBD2 matches at 7 bases. The V gene end was trimmed by 5 bases and the J gene end by 7 bases; junction bases not matched to a gene: 7. Germline loops: CDR1 LNHDA, CDR2 SQIVND (reference sequence). The CDR3 is 14 amino acids. In DNA form, the CDR3 reads TGTGCCAGTAGTGCGACAGCGGGGCTCGGGGAGCTGTTTTTT. It specifies CASSATAGLGELFF.

Of note for this clone: Other DNA sequences in the same sample also yield this CDR3. V is TRBV5-4 and J is TRBJ2-7; 9 bases line up with TRBD1. Losses at the gene ends were 4 bases for V and 3 bases for J; bases not matched to a gene: 5. The CDR3 covers 14 residues. The germline V gene encodes CDR1 SGHNT and CDR2 YYREEE (reference sequence). CDR3 amino acids: CASSLTGQGYEQYF. In DNA form, the CDR3 reads TGTGCCAGCAGCCTCACGGGACAGGGCTACGAGCAGTACTTC.

The rearrangement joins TRBV29-1 to TRBJ2-7, with TRBD2 matching 11 bases. In germline, CDR1 is SQVTM, CDR2 ANQGSEA. CDR3 length: 13 amino acids. Trimming cost V 5 bases and J 2 bases; bases outside gene matches: 2. CDR3 sequence: CSVIAGGPYEQYF. The CDR3 DNA is TGCAGCGTTATAGCGGGAGGGCCCTACGAGCAGTACTTC.

This rearrangement joins TRBV6-1 to TRBJ2-1; D is ambiguous. The V and J ends lost 2 bases and 3 bases respectively, with 11 bases between them. This CDR3 is 15 amino acids long. CDR1 is MNHNS, CDR2 SASEGT, per germline. CDR3 nucleotides: TGTGCCAGCAGTGAATCAGCCTCCTTCTACAATGAGCAGTTCTTC. Its protein is CASSESASFYNEQFF.

This chain connects TRBV6-5 to TRBJ2-1, with 10 nucleotides matching TRBD1. Germline V gene lookup returns CDR1 MNHEY and CDR2 SVGAGI. V was clipped by 9 bases and J by 0 bases; unmatched bases: 5. This CDR3 comprises 15 residues. The CDR3 bases are TGTGCCAGTTCGACAGGGGGCGGCTCCTACAATGAGCAGTTCTTC. Translating it yields CASSTGGGSYNEQFF.

The rearrangement uses TRBV5-1 and TRBJ2-5; 10 bases fit TRBD2. The CDR3 has 16 amino acids. V gave up 0 bases and J gave up 4 bases; unmatched junction bases: 6. Germline V gene data show CDR1 as SGHRS and CDR2 as YFSETQ. For the CDR3, the DNA is TGCGCCAGCAGCTTGGAGCCTAGCGGGAGTTCAGAGACCCAGTACTTC. Protein: CASSLEPSGSSETQYF.

This chain uses TRBV15 with TRBJ1-6, with unresolved D. The CDR3 consists of 15 residues. CDR1 is LNHNV, CDR2 YYDKDF, per germline (reference sequence). Trimming cost V 0 bases and J 5 bases, with 8 bases left between them. The CDR3 DNA is TGTGCCACCAGCAGAGATCCGAGCGATAATTCACCCCTCCACTTT. Translation gives CATSRDPSDNSPLHF.

Notes on this clone: One junction end disagrees with the germline gene, perhaps due to a read error. The V gene is TRBV7-7, the J gene TRBJ2-5; tentatively, D is TRBD1 (5 bases). Germline values: CDR1 SSHAT, CDR2 FNYEAQ (reference sequence). This CDR3 has 15 residues. The CDR3: CASTASTGDQETQYF. DNA for the CDR3: TGTGCTAGCACGGCTTCCACAGGAGACCAAGAGACCCAGTACTTC.

The chain combines TRBV18 with TRBJ1-4; the D gene is possibly TRBD1 (5 bases). CDR1 and CDR2 (germline): KGHSH, LQKENI. This CDR3 is 14 amino acids long. Between the trimmed V and J ends, which lost 6 bases and 5 bases, there was a span of 13 bases. The CDR3 sequence: CASSAGRQNEKLFF. CDR3 bases: TGTGCCAGCTCCGCAGGGAGGCAGAATGAAAAACTGTTTTTT.

The chain links TRBV4-1 to TRBJ2-7; 8 bases agree with TRBD2. Per the germline V gene, CDR1 is MGHRA and CDR2 is YSYEKL. The CDR3 length is 15 residues. Trimming at V came to 3 bases and at J to 0 bases, leaving 4 bases not matched to a gene. The DNA of the CDR3 is TGCGCCAGCAGCCATACTAGCGGCCTCTCCTACGAGCAGTACTTC. Its translation is CASSHTSGLSYEQYF.

This clone was picked up a small number of times. The gene calls are TRBV9 and TRBJ1-5; no reliable D call. The germline V and J ends were trimmed by 4 bases and 2 bases, with 7 bases remaining between them. The CDR3 length is 13 residues. CDR1 SGDLS and CDR2 YYNGEE come from the germline V gene. CDR3 amino acids: CASSYGGNQPQHF. Written as DNA, the CDR3 is TGTGCCAGCAGCTATGGTGGCAATCAGCCCCAGCATTTT.

Points on this clone: This sample also contains other DNA sequences that code for the same CDR3. V gene TRBV18 combines with J gene TRBJ2-1; 9 bases are shared with TRBD1. The trim removed 2 bases at V and 7 bases at J, leaving 0 bases unmatched. Germline V gene sequence: CDR1 KGHSH, CDR2 LQKENI. This CDR3 is 13 amino acids long. CDR3 in DNA: TGTGCCAGCTCACCAGGGACAGGGAATGAGCAGTTCTTC. This gives the protein CASSPGTGNEQFF. Supplemented by reference TRBV18 and TRBJ2-1, the full variable domain reads NAGVMQNPRHLVRRRGQEARLRCSPMKGHSHVYWYRQLPEEGLKFMVYLQKENIIDESGMPKERFSAEFPKEGPSILRIQQVVRGDSAAYFCASSPGTGNEQFFGPGTRLTVL.

This clone was seen a single time. Other DNA sequences from this sample encode an identical CDR3 as well. The chain recombines TRBV28 with TRBJ1-5; 10 nucleotides align to TRBD1. J lost 1 base, V lost 6 bases, and 3 bases had no gene match. Looked up from germline, CDR1 is MDHEN and CDR2 is SYDVKM. The CDR3 spans 15 residues. In nucleotides, the CDR3 is TGTGCCAGCAGAAGGACAGGGGGGAGCAATCAGCCCCAGCATTTT. This translates into CASRRTGGSNQPQHF.

The chain employs TRBV19 and TRBJ1-2, with TRBD1 identical over 9 bases. Germline assignment: CDR1 LNHDA and CDR2 SQIVND (reference sequence). This CDR3 has 15 residues. The trim removed 7 bases at V and 4 bases at J, leaving 10 bases unmatched. The CDR3 nucleotides are TGTGCCAGTAATTGGGGACAGGGTAGCCCCTATGGCTACACCTTC. Translating gives CASNWGQGSPYGYTF.

The V gene is TRBV30, the J gene TRBJ1-1, with D tentatively TRBD1 (5 bases). This CDR3 is 12 amino acids long. The V end lost 0 bases, the J end lost 6 bases, and 8 bases lay between the germline ends. Germline V gene lookup returns CDR1 GTSNPN and CDR2 SVGIG (reference sequence). The CDR3 sequence: CAWSVRAPEAFF. The CDR3 coding sequence is TGTGCCTGGAGTGTCAGGGCGCCTGAAGCTTTCTTT.

The rearrangement joins TRBV10-3 to TRBJ2-5; weak D call: TRBD2 (6 bases). CDR1 is ENHRY and CDR2 is SYGVKD in the germline V gene. Trimming left V 6 bases short and J 0 bases short, with 14 bases between. The CDR3 length is 15 residues. The CDR3 DNA is TGTGCCATCAGCGGGGGTGGGAAGCACCAAGAGACCCAGTACTTC. It specifies CAISGGGKHQETQYF.

This chain connects TRBV28 to TRBJ2-5; no firm D call. V was cut by 3 bases and J by 7 bases, with 15 bases left in between. CDR3 length: 14 amino acids. The germline gives CDR1 MDHEN, CDR2 SYDVKM. DNA of the CDR3: TGTGCCAGCAGTTTTGCCTTGGGCGCGGCGACCCAGTACTTC. This codes for CASSFALGAATQYF.

The chain carries TRBV6-4 and TRBJ1-6; TRBD1 agrees at 12 bases. This CDR3 spans 18 amino acids. The trim removed 3 bases at V and 6 bases at J, leaving 9 bases unmatched. CDR1 is MRHNA and CDR2 is SNTAGT in the germline V gene. Here the CDR3 reads CASSERWGTGGFNSPLHF. The CDR3 DNA is TGTGCCAGCAGTGAGAGATGGGGGACAGGGGGCTTTAATTCACCCCTCCACTTT.

This sequence joins TRBV4-1 and TRBJ1-5; maybe TRBD1 (5 bases). Trimming shortened V by 1 base and J by 6 bases, and 10 bases separated the two germline ends. The CDR3 contains 14 residues. Germline CDR1 and CDR2: MGHRA and YSYEKL. The CDR3 sequence: CASSQVGGAQPQHF. The CDR3 DNA is TGCGCCAGCAGCCAAGTTGGTGGGGCTCAGCCCCAGCATTTT.

The CDR3: CASSSGGQGGEQYF. DNA for the CDR3: TGCGCCAGCAGCTCGGGAGGGCAGGGTGGCGAGCAGTACTTC. The V call is TRBV5-1, the J call TRBJ2-7, with 8 bases fitting TRBD2. Trimming took 3 bases from V and 6 from J; bases not matched to a gene: 8. CDR1 is SGHRS, CDR2 YFSETQ, per germline. The CDR3 covers 14 residues.

The sample holds one count of this clone. The sample carries other DNA sequences with the same CDR3. The DNA of the CDR3 is TGTGCCAGCAGTTCCACTCCTTATAGCAATCAGCCCCAGCATTTT. Amino acid sequence: CASSSTPYSNQPQHF. The chain joins TRBV6-5 to TRBJ1-5, with D unresolved. Germline V gene data show CDR1 as MNHEY and CDR2 as SVGAGI. The CDR3 contains 15 residues. V was trimmed by 4 bases and J by 0 bases, leaving 10 bases between them.

The genes are TRBV4-1 and TRBJ1-3, with 8 bases identical to TRBD1. With 1 base clipped from V and 4 bases from J, the junction kept 15 bases outside the gene matches. Germline CDR1 MGHRA, CDR2 YSYEKL. The CDR3 is made up of 19 amino acids. The CDR3 is CASSQAPGQADMRGNTIYF. The CDR3 nucleotides are TGCGCCAGCAGCCAAGCACCGGGACAGGCCGATATGCGAGGAAACACCATATATTTT.

V and J are TRBV5-1 and TRBJ1-2; D is ambiguous. Germline loops: CDR1 SGHRS, CDR2 YFSETQ. This CDR3 is built from 15 residues. The V gene lost 4 bases and the J gene lost 7 bases, with 20 bases spanning the gap. The CDR3 nucleotides read TGCGCCAGCAGCCCAATAGTAGACAACTGGGGTGGCTACACCTTC. Its protein product is CASSPIVDNWGGYTF. Full variable domain (remainder filled in from reference TRBV5-1 and TRBJ1-2): KAGVTQTPRYLIKTRGQQVTLSCSPISGHRSVSWYQQTPGQGLQFLFEYFSETQRNKGNFPGRFSGRQFSNSRSEMNVSTLELGDSALYLCASSPIVDNWGGYTFGSGTRLTVV.

The chain links TRBV25-1 to TRBJ2-5; possibly TRBD2 for D (6 bases). Trimming removed 6 bases from V and 5 bases from J, with 13 bases in between. Germline V gives CDR1 MGHDK, CDR2 SYGVNS. This CDR3 comprises 13 residues. The CDR3 loop reads CASSREIQETQYF. As DNA, the CDR3 is TGTGCCAGCAGCCGGGAGATACAGGAGACCCAGTACTTC.

V and J are TRBV9 and TRBJ2-6, with TRBD1 as a possible D gene (5 bases). Germline CDR1 and CDR2: SGDLS and YYNGEE. The CDR3 loop spans 18 amino acids. Trimming removed 2 bases at V and 1 base at J, with 16 bases between. The CDR3 DNA is TGTGCCAGCAGCGTTCGGGCAGGGCCGAGGTCTGGGGCCAACGTCCTGACTTTC. The encoded protein is CASSVRAGPRSGANVLTF.